This TCR beta chain was retrieved from a study of blood T cell repertoires in COVID-19 (TCRdb year 2020). Notes on the research overall: Collaborator samples came from the United States, Italy and Spain and covered acute and convalescent phases of COVID-19. The repertoires were made available in a free public database intended to serve as a resource for research on the immune response to SARS-CoV-2. The samples were drawn from two sources: the first 160 participants of the ongoing ImmuneRACE study, and 950 to 1,500 subjects contributed by 6 global collaborators. HLA class I and class II types, where available, came from metadata supplied by the sample provider rather than from assay-based typing. Nearly every sample came with metadata listing a de-identified subject ID, COVID-19 status, age in years and sex. The material from the prospective study consisted of cDNA or gDNA derived from T cells, B-cell-depleted T cells, or PBMCs. Subjects who had been exposed to COVID-19, were actively infected with it, or had recovered from it provided the deeply sampled blood TCRbeta repertoires that made up the dataset. Results the study describes overall, beyond this receptor: The amount of clinical and demographic metadata varied by source and participant and was provided uncurated.

This clone was picked up many times. The antigen it recognizes is unknown. It has no much larger one-base neighbor in the sample; base qualities were not kept. The CDR3 measures 12 amino acids from cysteine to phenylalanine. Only the CDR3 region is kept as DNA, spanning 36 bases read in frame from base 1. The germline ends are 10 bases apart after V is trimmed by 1 base and J by 9 bases. The germline V gene (reference sequence) supplies CDR1 SEHNR and CDR2 FQNEAQ. Collaborating institutions collected whole blood in K2EDTA tubes following their own protocols. For TCRbeta analysis, collaborator samples were shipped as frozen whole blood, as isolated PBMCs, or as DNA extracted from either sample type. The immunoSEQ Assay, a bias-controlled multiplex PCR, was used to amplify TCRbeta CDR3 regions from genomic DNA. The authors' analysis ran thus. The number of nucleated cells in each sample was estimated from the amplification of reference gene primers within the assay. Sequence reads were collapsed and filtered to measure the absolute abundance of every unique TCRbeta CDR3 rearrangement. Productive Simpson clonality was computed per sample as the square root of Simpson's diversity index over productive rearrangements. TCRdb took this table from immuneACCESS and kept in-frame rearrangements with V and J called. Such tables lack part of the clones; where checked against another copy, unresolved V genes explain under half of the gap, and the rest is unexplained. V, J and clone size reflect that table, while D and trimming were determined from the DNA. The sample contains some 98,000 clones, around four fifths of them found a single time. About 10% of the sample is taken by the ten largest.

The sequenced material came from peripheral blood. This receptor was obtained from a man aged 65-85 years with acute or convalescent COVID-19. Recombination connected TRBV7-9 to TRBJ2-7; D gene: possibly TRBD2, on 5 matching bases. The CDR3 reads CASSLDTAGQYF. In nucleotide form, the sequence is TGTGCCAGCAGCTTAGACACTGCGGGGCAGTACTTC.